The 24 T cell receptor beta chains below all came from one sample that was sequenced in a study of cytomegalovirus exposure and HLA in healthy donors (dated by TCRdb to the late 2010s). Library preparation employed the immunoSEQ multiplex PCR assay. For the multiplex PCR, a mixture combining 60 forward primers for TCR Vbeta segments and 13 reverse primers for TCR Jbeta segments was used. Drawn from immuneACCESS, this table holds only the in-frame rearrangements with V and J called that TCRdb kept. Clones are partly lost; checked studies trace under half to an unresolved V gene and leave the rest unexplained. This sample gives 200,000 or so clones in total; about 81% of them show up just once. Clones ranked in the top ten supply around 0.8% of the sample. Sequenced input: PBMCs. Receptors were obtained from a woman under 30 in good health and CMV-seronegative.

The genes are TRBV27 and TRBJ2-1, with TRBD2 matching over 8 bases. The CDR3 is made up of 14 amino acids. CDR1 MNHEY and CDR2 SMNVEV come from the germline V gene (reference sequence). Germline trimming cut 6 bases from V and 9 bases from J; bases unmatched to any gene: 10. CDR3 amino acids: CASSQRLANIEQFF. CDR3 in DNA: TGTGCCAGCAGCCAGCGACTAGCGAACATTGAGCAGTTCTTC.

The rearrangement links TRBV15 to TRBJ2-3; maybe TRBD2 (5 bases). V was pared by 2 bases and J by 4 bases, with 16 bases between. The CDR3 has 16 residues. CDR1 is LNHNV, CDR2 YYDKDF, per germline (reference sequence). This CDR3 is CATSRSRTSSADTQYF. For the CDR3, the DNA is TGTGCCACCAGCAGATCCCGGACTTCGAGCGCAGATACGCAGTATTTT.

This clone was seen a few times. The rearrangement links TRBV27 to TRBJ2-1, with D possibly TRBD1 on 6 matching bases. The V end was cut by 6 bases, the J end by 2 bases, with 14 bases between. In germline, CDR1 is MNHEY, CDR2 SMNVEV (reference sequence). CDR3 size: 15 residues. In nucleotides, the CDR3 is TGTGCCAGCAGCAGACAGGCGGGCCCCTACAATGAGCAGTTCTTC. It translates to CASSRQAGPYNEQFF.

Written as DNA, the CDR3 is TGTGCCAGCAGCTTGGACTGGGGCGCAGATACGCAGTATTTT. It encodes CASSLDWGADTQYF. The chain employs TRBV5-4 and TRBJ2-3; possible D gene TRBD1, 5 bases. CDR3 length: 14 amino acids. Germline V gene data show CDR1 as SGHNT and CDR2 as YYREEE (reference sequence). Deletions cut 0 bases from V and 4 bases from J, with 9 bases between. Based on the CDR3 plus reference TRBV5-4 and TRBJ2-3, the full variable domain is ETGVTQSPTHLIKTRGQQVTLRCSSQSGHNTVSWYQQALGQGPQFIFQYYREEENGRGNFPPRFSGLQFPNYSSELNVNALELDDSALYLCASSLDWGADTQYFGPGTRLTVL.

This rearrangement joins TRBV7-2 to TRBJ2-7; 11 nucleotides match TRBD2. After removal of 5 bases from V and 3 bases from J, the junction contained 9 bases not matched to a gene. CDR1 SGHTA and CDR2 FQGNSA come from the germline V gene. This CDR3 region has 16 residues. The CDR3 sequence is CASSIRLAGNLYEQYF. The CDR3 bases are TGTGCCAGCAGCATCAGACTAGCGGGAAATCTCTACGAGCAGTACTTC.

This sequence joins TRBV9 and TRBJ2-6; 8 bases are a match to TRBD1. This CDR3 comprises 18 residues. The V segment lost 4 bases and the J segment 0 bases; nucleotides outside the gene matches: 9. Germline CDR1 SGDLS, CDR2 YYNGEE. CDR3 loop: CASSMRSTGGSGANVLTF. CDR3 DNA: TGTGCCAGCAGCATGAGGTCCACAGGGGGCTCTGGGGCCAACGTCCTGACTTTC. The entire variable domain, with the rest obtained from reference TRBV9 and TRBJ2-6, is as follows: DSGVTQTPKHLITATGQRVTLRCSPRSGDLSVYWYQQSLDQGLQFLIQYYNGEERAKGNILERFSAQQFPDLHSELNLSSLELGDSALYFCASSMRSTGGSGANVLTFGAGSRLTVL.

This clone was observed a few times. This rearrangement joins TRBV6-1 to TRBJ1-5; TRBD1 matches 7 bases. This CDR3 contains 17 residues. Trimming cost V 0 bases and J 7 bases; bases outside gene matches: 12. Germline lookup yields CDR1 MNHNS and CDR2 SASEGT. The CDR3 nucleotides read TGTGCCAGCAGTGAAGCGGCCACAGGGGCGGGCGGCCAGCCCCAGCATTTT. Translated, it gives CASSEAATGAGGQPQHF.

CDR3 bases: TGTGCCAGCAGCCGAGAGGGCACTGAAGCTTTCTTT. This translates into CASSREGTEAFF. This sequence joins TRBV11-2 and TRBJ1-1; no firm D call. Trimming cost V 5 bases and J 4 bases, with 8 bases left between them. This CDR3 has 12 residues. Germline assignment: CDR1 SGHAT and CDR2 FQNNGV.

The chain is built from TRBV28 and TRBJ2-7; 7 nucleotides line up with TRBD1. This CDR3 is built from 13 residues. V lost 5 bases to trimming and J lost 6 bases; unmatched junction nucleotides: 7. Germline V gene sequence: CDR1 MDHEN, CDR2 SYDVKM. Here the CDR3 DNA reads TGTGCCAGCAGTCCTAGACAGGGAAGCGAGCAGTACTTC. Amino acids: CASSPRQGSEQYF.

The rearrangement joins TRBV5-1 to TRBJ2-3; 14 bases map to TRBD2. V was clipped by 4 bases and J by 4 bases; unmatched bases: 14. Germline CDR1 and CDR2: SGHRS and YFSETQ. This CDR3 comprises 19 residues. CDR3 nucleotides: TGCGCCAGCAGCAAACGGACTAGCGGGGGGTCTGCTCTTTCAGATACGCAGTATTTT. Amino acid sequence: CASSKRTSGGSALSDTQYF.

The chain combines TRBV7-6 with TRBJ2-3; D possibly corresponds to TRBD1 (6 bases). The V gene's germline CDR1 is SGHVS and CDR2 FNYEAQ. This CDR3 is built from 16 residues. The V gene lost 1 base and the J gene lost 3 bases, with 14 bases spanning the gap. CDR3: CASSLGVGGSTDTQYF. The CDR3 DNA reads TGTGCCAGCAGCTTAGGGGTAGGGGGTAGTACAGATACGCAGTATTTT.

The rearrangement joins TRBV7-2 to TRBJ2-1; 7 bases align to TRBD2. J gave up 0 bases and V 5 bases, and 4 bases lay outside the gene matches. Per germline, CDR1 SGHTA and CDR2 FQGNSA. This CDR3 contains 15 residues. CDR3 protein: CASSRQRDSYNEQFF. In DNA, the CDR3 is TGTGCCAGCAGCCGTCAGCGGGACTCCTACAATGAGCAGTTCTTC. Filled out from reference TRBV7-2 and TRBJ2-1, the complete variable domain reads GAGVSQSPSNKVTEKGKDVELRCDPISGHTALYWYRQSLGQGLEFLIYFQGNSAPDKSGLPSDRFSAERTGGSVSTLTIQRTQQEDSAVYLCASSRQRDSYNEQFFGPGTRLTVL.

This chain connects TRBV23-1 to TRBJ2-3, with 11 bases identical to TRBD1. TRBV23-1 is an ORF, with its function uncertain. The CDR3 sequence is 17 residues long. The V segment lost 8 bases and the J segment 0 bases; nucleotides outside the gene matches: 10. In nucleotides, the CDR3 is TGCGCCAGCCGAGGGACAGGGGGAGTTTGGAGCACAGATACGCAGTATTTT. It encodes CASRGTGGVWSTDTQYF.

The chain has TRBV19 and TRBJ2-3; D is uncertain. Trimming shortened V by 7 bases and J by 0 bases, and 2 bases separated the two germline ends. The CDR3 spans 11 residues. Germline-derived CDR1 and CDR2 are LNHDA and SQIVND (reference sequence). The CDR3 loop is CASTSTDTQYF. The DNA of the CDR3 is TGTGCCAGTACGAGCACAGATACGCAGTATTTT. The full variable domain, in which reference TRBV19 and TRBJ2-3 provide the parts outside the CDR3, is DGGITQSPKYLFRKEGQNVTLSCEQNLNHDAMYWYRQDPGQGLRLIYYSQIVNDFQKGDIAEGYSVSREKKESFPLTVTSAQKNPTAFYLCASTSTDTQYFGPGTRLTVL.

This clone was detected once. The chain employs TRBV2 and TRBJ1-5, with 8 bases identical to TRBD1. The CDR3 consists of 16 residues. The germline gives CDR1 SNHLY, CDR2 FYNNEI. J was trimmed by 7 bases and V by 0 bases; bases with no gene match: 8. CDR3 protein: CASSEAAGQGWQPQHF. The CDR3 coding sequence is TGTGCCAGCAGTGAAGCGGCTGGACAGGGTTGGCAGCCCCAGCATTTT.

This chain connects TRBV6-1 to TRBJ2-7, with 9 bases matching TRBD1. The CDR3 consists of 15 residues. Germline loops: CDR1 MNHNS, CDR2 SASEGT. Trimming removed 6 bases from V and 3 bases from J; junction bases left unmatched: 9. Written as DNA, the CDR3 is TGTGCCAGCAGACAACCGGGACAGGGCATCTACGAGCAGTACTTC. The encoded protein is CASRQPGQGIYEQYF.

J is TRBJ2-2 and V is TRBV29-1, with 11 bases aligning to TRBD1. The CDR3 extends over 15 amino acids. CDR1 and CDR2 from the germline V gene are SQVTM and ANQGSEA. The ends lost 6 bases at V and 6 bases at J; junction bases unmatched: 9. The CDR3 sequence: CSVYQDRGRSGELFF. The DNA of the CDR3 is TGCAGCGTCTATCAGGACAGGGGGCGATCCGGGGAGCTGTTTTTT.

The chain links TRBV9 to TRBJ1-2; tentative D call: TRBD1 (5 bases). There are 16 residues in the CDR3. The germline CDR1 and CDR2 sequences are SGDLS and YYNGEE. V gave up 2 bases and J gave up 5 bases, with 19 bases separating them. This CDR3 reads CASSVAPTATYYGYTF. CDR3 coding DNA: TGTGCCAGCAGCGTTGCCCCGACAGCTACCTATTATGGCTACACCTTC.

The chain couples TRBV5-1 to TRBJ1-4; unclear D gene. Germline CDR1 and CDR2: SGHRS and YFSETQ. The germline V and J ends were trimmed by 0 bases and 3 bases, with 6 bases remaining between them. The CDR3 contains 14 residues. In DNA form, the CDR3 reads TGCGCCAGCAGCTTGGACAGCCCTAATGAAAAACTGTTTTTT. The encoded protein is CASSLDSPNEKLFF. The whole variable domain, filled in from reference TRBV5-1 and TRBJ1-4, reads KAGVTQTPRYLIKTRGQQVTLSCSPISGHRSVSWYQQTPGQGLQFLFEYFSETQRNKGNFPGRFSGRQFSNSRSEMNVSTLELGDSALYLCASSLDSPNEKLFFGSGTQLSVL.

CDR3 nucleotides: TGTGCCAGCAGTTTTCTCAGGAAAGGGAACACTGAAGCTTTCTTT. Translation: CASSFLRKGNTEAFF. V is TRBV27 and J is TRBJ1-1; no clear D gene. There are 15 residues in the CDR3. Trimming removed 3 bases at V and 1 base at J, with 12 bases between. Germline assignment: CDR1 MNHEY and CDR2 SMNVEV (reference sequence).

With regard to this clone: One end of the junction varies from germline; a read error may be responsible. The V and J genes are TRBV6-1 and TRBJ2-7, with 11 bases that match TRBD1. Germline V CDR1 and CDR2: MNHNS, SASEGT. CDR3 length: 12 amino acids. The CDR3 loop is CASNSGQGGHNF. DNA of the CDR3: TGTGCCAGCAACTCGGGACAGGGGGGTCATAACTTC.

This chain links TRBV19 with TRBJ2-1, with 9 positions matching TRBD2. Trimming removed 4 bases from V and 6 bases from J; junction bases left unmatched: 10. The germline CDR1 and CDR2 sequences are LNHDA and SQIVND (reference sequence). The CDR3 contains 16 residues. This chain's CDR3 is CASSTSSRGRGNEQFF. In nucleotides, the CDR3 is TGTGCCAGTAGTACTAGTAGTCGCGGGAGGGGCAATGAGCAGTTCTTC. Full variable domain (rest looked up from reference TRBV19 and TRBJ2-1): DGGITQSPKYLFRKEGQNVTLSCEQNLNHDAMYWYRQDPGQGLRLIYYSQIVNDFQKGDIAEGYSVSREKKESFPLTVTSAQKNPTAFYLCASSTSSRGRGNEQFFGPGTRLTVL.

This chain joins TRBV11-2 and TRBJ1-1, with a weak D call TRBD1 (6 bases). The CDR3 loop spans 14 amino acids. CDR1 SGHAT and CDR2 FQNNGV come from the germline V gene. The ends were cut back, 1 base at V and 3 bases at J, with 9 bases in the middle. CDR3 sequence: CASSLVYRDTEAFF. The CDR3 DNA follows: TGTGCCAGCAGCTTAGTATACAGGGACACTGAAGCTTTCTTT. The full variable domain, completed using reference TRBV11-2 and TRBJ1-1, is EAGVAQSPRYKIIEKRQSVAFWCNPISGHATLYWYQQILGQGPKLLIQFQNNGVVDDSQLPKDRFSAERLKGVDSTLKIQPAKLEDSAVYLCASSLVYRDTEAFFGQGTRLTVV.

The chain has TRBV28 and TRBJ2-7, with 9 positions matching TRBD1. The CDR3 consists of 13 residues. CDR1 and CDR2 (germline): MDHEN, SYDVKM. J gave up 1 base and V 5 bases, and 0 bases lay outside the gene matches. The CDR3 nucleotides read TGTGCCAGCAGTGGGACAGGGTCCTACGAGCAGTACTTC. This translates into CASSGTGSYEQYF.